This is a list of T cell receptor beta chains from one sample in a study of T cell responses to AZD1222 COVID-19 vaccine. Clones were sequenced by immunoSEQ multiplex PCR, and TCRdb holds only the in-frame ones, with some missing. The sample shows some 66,000 clones, 80% to 90% of them seen only once. Sequenced material: peripheral blood, taken 28 days after the second AZD1222 dose. All receptors come from an adult who received the AZD1222 COVID-19 vaccine. The conserved cysteine and the conserved F or W are not part of the CDR3 here.

>TRBV28
ASSPQRFSYEQY
>TRBV2
ASSPRVPNTGELF
>TRBV4-3
ASSLTSGTYNEQF
>TRBV5-1
ASSLDQALGQPQH
>TRBV19
ASSFLGQTGEQF
>TRBV9
ASSRQGSYEQY
>TRBV9
ASSVAGRVGGELF
>TRBV2
ASSEAGTQPQH
>TRBV5-6
ASSLVGPTYEQY
>TRBV3-1/TRBV3-2
ASSRTDSNQPQH
>TRBV4-1
ASSQESSGPIQY
>TRBV7-9
ASFSGSRDEQF
>TRBV3-1/TRBV3-2
ASSQGLADYEQY
>TRBV4-2
ASSQGQANTEAF
>TRBV19
ASSIAGGPMATQY
>TRBV19
ASVPSPEAKNIQY
>TRBV18
ASSPGGGNQPQH
>TRBV6-2/TRBV6-3
ASSAGRTAETQY